This TCR beta chain came from a study of Tregs in tolerant kidney transplant recipients. The method was immunoSEQ multiplex PCR; TCRdb's version includes in-frame clones alone and lacks a portion of them. The sample spans fewer than 55,000 clones; the ten largest clones claim 0.83%. On this clone: From the germline J gene comes the end of the CDR3, since the read stops 3 residues before it.

Unmatched junction bases numbered 6, after V lost 6 bases and J lost 5 bases. Germline values: CDR1 GTSNPN, CDR2 SVGIG (reference sequence). The CDR3 totals 14 residues. Sequenced material: CD4+ T cells from blood, taken before the transplant. The chain recombines TRBV30 with TRBJ2-7, with 14 bases fitting TRBD2. The clonotype comes from a human donor who received a combined kidney and bone marrow transplant. The sequenced CDR3 bases are TGTGCCTGCAGAGGGACTAGCGGGAGTAACGAG. It yields the protein CACRGTSGSNE. In full, the CDR3 reads CACRGTSGSNEQYF.